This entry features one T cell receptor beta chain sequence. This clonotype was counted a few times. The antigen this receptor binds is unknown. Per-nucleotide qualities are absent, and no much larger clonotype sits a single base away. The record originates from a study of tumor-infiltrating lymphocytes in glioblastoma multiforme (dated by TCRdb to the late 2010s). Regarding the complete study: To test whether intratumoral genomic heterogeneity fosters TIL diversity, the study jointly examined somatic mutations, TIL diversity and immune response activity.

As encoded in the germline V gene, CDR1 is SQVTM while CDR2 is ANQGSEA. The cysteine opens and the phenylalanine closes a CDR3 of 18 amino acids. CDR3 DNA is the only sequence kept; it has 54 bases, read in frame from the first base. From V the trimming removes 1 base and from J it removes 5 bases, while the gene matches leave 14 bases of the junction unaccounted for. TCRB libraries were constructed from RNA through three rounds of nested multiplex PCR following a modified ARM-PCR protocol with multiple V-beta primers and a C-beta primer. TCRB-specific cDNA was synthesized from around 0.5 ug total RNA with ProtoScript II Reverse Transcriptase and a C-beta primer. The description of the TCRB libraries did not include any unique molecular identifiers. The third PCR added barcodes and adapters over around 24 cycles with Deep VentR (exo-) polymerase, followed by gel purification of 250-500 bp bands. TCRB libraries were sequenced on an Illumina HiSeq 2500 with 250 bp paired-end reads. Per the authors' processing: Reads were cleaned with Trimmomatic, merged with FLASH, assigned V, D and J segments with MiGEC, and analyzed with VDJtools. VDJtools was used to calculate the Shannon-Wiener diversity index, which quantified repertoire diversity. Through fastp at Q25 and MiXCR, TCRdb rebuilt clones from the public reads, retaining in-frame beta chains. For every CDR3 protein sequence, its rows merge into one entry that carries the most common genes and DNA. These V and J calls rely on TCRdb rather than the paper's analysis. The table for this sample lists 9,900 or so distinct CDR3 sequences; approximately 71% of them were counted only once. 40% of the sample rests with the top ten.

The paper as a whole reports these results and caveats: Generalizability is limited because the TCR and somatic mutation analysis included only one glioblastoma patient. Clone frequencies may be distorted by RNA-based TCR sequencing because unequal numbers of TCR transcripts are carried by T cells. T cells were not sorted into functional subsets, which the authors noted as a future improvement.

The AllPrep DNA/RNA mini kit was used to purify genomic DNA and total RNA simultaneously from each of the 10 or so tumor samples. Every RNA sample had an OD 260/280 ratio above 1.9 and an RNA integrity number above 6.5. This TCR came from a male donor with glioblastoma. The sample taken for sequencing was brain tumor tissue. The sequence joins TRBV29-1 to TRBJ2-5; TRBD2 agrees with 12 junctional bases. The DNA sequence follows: TGCAGCGTTGAAGGACTAGCGGGAGAAAGAGGGTCGTTTGAGACCCAGTACTTC. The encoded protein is CSVEGLAGERGSFETQYF.